The clone carrying this T cell receptor (beta chain) was counted only a few times. What it binds is unknown. CDR3 length equals 17 residues. The V gene end was trimmed by 4 bases and the J gene end by 0 bases; junction bases not matched to a gene: 9. Germline CDR1 reads LGHNA; CDR2 reads YNFKEQ. Punch biopsies of lesional scalp, plus peripheral blood, were taken from alopecia areata patients. cDNA serving as the sequencing template came from extracted, reverse transcribed RNA. The data were produced by immunoSEQ multiplex PCR, yet TCRdb's version contains in-frame clones alone and is incomplete. The repertoire includes about 7,900 clones, roughly 55% of them detected once, and about 13% sits in the top ten. These data come from a study of CD8+ T cells in alopecia areata. Overall study: Those treated were given oral tofacitinib at 5 to 10 mg twice daily. The study gave tofacitinib for 6 to 18 months, then 6 months off drug.

Study-level points and caveats: Normal skin contains resident alphabeta T cells, and these are also sequenced in scalp samples. Clonality was higher in lesional than normal scalp, especially in alopecia totalis/universalis.

The rearrangement links TRBV4-2 to TRBJ2-5; 9 bases align to TRBD2. This TCR was recovered from a human donor with alopecia areata. The material was skin, obtained at week 0. The CDR3 DNA is TGTGCCAGCAGCCTCAGTTATAGCGGGAGTCACCAAGAGACCCAGTACTTC. It is translated as CASSLSYSGSHQETQYF.